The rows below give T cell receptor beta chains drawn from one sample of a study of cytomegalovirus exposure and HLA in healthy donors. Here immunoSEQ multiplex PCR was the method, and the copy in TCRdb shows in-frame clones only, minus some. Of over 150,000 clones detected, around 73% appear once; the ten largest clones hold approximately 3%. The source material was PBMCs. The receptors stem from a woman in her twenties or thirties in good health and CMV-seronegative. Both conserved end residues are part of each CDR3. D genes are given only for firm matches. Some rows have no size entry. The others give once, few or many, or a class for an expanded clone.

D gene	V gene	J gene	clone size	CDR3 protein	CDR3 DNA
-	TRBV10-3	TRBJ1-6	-	CAISSSGGNSPLHF	TGTGCCATCAGTTCCTCGGGAGGGAATTCACCCCTCCACTTT
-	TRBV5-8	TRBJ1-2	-	CASSFPDPRTADNYGYTF	TGTGCCAGCAGCTTCCCGGATCCCCGGACAGCGGATAACTATGGCTACACCTTC
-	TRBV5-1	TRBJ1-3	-	CASSLESLGNTIYF	TGCGCCAGCAGCTTAGAGAGTCTTGGAAACACCATATATTTT
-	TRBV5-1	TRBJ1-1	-	CASSLGAGVKAFF	TGTGCCAGCAGCTTGGGGGCAGGGGTAAAAGCTTTCTTT
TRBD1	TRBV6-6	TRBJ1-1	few	CASGRQGNTEAFF	TGTGCCAGCGGGAGACAGGGGAACACTGAAGCTTTCTTT
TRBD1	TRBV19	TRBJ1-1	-	CASSTRQGATFNTEAFF	TGTGCCAGTAGTACGAGACAGGGGGCGACCTTCAACACTGAAGCTTTCTTT
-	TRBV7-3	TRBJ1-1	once	CASSPSSGDATEAFF	TGTGCCAGCAGCCCGTCCTCGGGGGACGCCACTGAAGCTTTCTTT
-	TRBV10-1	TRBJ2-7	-	CASSENRGTPYEQYF	TGCGCCAGCAGTGAGAATCGGGGGACCCCCTACGAGCAGTACTTC
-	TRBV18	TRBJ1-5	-	CASSPREKGSNQPQHF	TGTGCCAGCTCACCACGGGAGAAAGGGAGCAATCAGCCCCAGCATTTT
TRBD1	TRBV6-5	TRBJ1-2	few	CASSYSDREYYGYTF	TGTGCCAGCAGTTATTCAGACAGGGAATATTATGGCTACACCTTC
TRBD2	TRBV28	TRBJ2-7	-	CASSLAGGSHEQYF	TGTGCCAGCAGTCTAGCGGGAGGATCCCACGAGCAGTACTTC
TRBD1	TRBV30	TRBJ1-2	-	CAWSVRRTGAGSGYTF	TGTGCCTGGAGTGTAAGAAGGACAGGAGCAGGGAGTGGCTACACCTTC
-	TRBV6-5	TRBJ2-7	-	CASSYSGTTYEQYF	TGTGCCAGCAGTTACTCAGGGACAACCTACGAGCAGTACTTC
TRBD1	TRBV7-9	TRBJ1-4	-	CASSSGQQDGEKLFF	TGTGCCAGCAGCTCGGGACAGCAGGATGGGGAAAAACTGTTTTTT
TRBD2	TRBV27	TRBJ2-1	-	CASRPRLTSVDYNEQFF	TGTGCCAGCAGGCCCCGCTTAACTAGCGTTGACTACAATGAGCAGTTCTTC
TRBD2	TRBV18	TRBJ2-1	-	CASSPSSGGTYNEQFF	TGTGCCAGCTCACCATCGAGCGGGGGGACTTACAATGAGCAGTTCTTC
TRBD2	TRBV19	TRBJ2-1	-	CASSGRAGATYNEQFF	TGTGCCAGTAGTGGACGAGCGGGGGCCACCTACAATGAGCAGTTCTTC
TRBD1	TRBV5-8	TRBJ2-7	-	CASSPRQGLVREQYF	TGTGCCAGCAGCCCCCGACAGGGCCTCGTTCGCGAGCAGTACTTC
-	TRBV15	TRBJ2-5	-	CATSSPQGLKETQYF	TGTGCCACCAGCAGCCCACAGGGTCTGAAAGAGACCCAGTACTTC
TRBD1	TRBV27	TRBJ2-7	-	CASSDLTGWRYEQYF	TGTGCCAGCAGTGACCTGACAGGGTGGCGCTACGAGCAGTACTTC
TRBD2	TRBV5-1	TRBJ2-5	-	CASSLSGAYPGKTQYF	TGCGCCAGCAGCCTAAGCGGGGCCTACCCCGGGAAGACCCAGTACTTC
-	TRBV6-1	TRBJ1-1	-	CASSERVEGNTEAFF	TGTGCCAGCAGTGAAAGGGTCGAGGGGAACACTGAAGCTTTCTTT
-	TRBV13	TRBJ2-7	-	CASSEEVAESYEQYF	TGTGCCAGCAGTGAAGAGGTGGCAGAATCCTACGAGCAGTACTTC
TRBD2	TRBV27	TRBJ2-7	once	CASSYLASGSYEQYF	TGTGCCAGCAGTTATCTGGCTAGCGGGAGTTACGAGCAGTACTTC
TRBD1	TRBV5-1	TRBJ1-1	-	CASSPRDRGQGTTEAFF	TGCGCCAGCAGCCCCCGGGACAGGGGACAGGGGACCACTGAAGCTTTCTTT
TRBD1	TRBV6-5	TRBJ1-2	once	CASNSRGIRGYPF	TGTGCCAGCAACAGCAGGGGGATCCGTGGCTACCCCTTC
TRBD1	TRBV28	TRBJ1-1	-	CASSPRPDRVQCEAFF	TGTGCCAGCAGTCCCAGGCCGGACAGGGTCCAATGTGAAGCTTTCTTT
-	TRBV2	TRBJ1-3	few	CASRSQVIAGNTIYF	TGTGCCAGCAGATCCCAGGTTATCGCTGGAAACACCATATATTTT
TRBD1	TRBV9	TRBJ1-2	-	CASSVRPGTEVNYGYTF	TGTGCCAGCAGCGTACGGCCGGGGACAGAAGTAAACTATGGCTACACCTTC
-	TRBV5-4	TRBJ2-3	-	CASSLETTSTDTQYF	TGTGCCAGCAGCTTGGAGACAACAAGCACAGATACGCAGTATTTT
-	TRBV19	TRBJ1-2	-	CASSPGINYGYTF	TGTGCCAGTAGTCCAGGCATAAACTATGGCTACACCTTC
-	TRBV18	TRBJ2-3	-	CASSPVACGKGGDTQYF	TGTGCCAGCTCACCCGTCGCTTGCGGGAAGGGGGGGGATACGCAGTATTTT
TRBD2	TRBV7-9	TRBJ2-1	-	CASSRLAGSHEQFF	TGTGCCAGCAGCCGACTAGCGGGATCACATGAGCAGTTCTTC